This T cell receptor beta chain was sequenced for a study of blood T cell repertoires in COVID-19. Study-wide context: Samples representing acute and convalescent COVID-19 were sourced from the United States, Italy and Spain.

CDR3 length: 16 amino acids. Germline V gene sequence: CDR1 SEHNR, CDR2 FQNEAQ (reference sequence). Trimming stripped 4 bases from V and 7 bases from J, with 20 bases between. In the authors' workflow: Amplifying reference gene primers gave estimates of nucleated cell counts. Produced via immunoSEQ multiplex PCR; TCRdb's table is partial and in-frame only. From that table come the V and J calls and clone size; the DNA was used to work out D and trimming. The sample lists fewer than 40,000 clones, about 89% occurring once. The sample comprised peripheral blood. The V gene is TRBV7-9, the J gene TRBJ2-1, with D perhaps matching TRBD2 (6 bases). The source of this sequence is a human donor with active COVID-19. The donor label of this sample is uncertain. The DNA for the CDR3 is TGTGCCAGCAGCTCCGAGGGGCAGTGGGGAGGTAATGAGCAGTTCTTC. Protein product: CASSSEGQWGGNEQFF.